These 20 T cell receptor beta chains were all obtained from the same sample, sequenced in a study of T cells in Graves' hyperthyroidism and ophthalmopathy (dated by TCRdb to the late 2010s). The library was made by multiplex PCR. TCRdb names Illumina HiSeq 2000 as the instrument used. Amplification of TCR beta CDR3 regions was carried out from RNA transcripts. A first-round RT-PCR of the TCR CDR3 used the HTBI primer set with the Qiagen OneStep RT-PCR kit. TCRdb took the public reads, trimmed them with fastp at Q25, ran MiXCR for clone calling and kept in-frame beta chains. Here each entry gathers all rows of one CDR3 protein and keeps the most common genes and DNA. The sample data list over 250,000 distinct CDR3 sequences, and about 25% of these were observed just once. Jointly, the top ten make up roughly 24% of the sample. Sequenced: blood. The receptors stem from a man in his forties with Graves' hyperthyroidism that later progressed to Graves' ophthalmopathy.

This clonotype occurred many times. The chain links TRBV29-1 to TRBJ1-1; 8 bases are shared with TRBD1. The ends lost 6 bases at V and 3 bases at J; junction bases unmatched: 6. CDR1 and CDR2 (germline): SQVTM, ANQGSEA. The CDR3 has 13 residues. As DNA, the CDR3 is TGCAGCGTACGGACAGGGATCGACACTGAAGCTTTCTTT. Translated: CSVRTGIDTEAFF.

This clonotype was observed many times. The chain is built from TRBV4-1 and TRBJ2-7; D is undetermined. Germline lookup yields CDR1 MGHRA and CDR2 YSYEKL. V lost 4 bases, J lost 6 bases, and 25 bases lay in between. This CDR3 region has 17 residues. The CDR3 reads CASSPLPLVSHSVEQYF. CDR3 nucleotide sequence: TGCGCCAGCAGCCCTCTCCCCCTAGTTTCACATTCCGTCGAGCAGTACTTC.

This clonotype was seen ten or more times. The chain joins TRBV7-4 to TRBJ2-7; 8 bases fit TRBD2. The CDR3 has 16 residues. Unmatched junction bases numbered 5, after V lost 1 base and J lost 0 bases. The germline V gene encodes CDR1 SGHVT and CDR2 SQSDAQ. Written as DNA, the CDR3 is TGTGCCAGCAGCTTAGAGCTAGCGGGTTTCTCCTACGAGCAGTACTTC. This codes for CASSLELAGFSYEQYF.

This clonotype has ten or more counts. The chain uses TRBV12-3 or TRBV12-4 and TRBJ1-1, with 8 nucleotides matching TRBD1. The length of the CDR3 is 13 residues. Trimming removed 6 bases from V and 6 bases from J; junction bases left unmatched: 6. The CDR3 DNA reads TGTGCCAGCAGCCAGGGGGCCATCTCTGAAGCTTTCTTT. Protein sequence: CASSQGAISEAFF.

The sample holds many counts of this clonotype. V and J are TRBV28 and TRBJ2-5, with D unresolved. Trimming pared 5 bases from V and 2 bases from J, leaving 12 bases between. The CDR3 contains 14 residues. Per germline, CDR1 MDHEN and CDR2 SYDVKM. The chain's CDR3 is CASSATYEQETQYF. The CDR3 DNA reads TGTGCCAGCAGTGCTACCTACGAACAAGAGACCCAGTACTTC. The whole variable domain, filled in from reference TRBV28 and TRBJ2-5, reads DVKVTQSSRYLVKRTGEKVFLECVQDMDHENMFWYRQDPGLGLRLIYFSYDVKMKEKGDIPEGYSVSREKKERFSLILESASTNQTSMYLCASSATYEQETQYFGPGTRLLVL.

This clonotype was found many times. A read error may explain this, as a much larger clone is one base away. This rearrangement joins TRBV4-1 to TRBJ1-1, with D perhaps matching TRBD1 (6 bases). Germline CDR1 MGHRA, CDR2 YSYEKL. This CDR3 is built from 15 residues. V was trimmed by 4 bases and J by 4 bases, leaving 16 bases between them. The CDR3 here is CASSLPQGRSTEAFF. CDR3 in DNA: TGCGCCAGCAGCCTCCCCCAGGGGCGAAGCACTGAAGCTTTCTTT.

This clonotype was seen only a few times. The V gene is TRBV6-5, the J gene TRBJ2-2; D is ambiguous. V lost 4 bases, J lost 9 bases, and 6 bases lay in between. Germline V CDR1 and CDR2: MNHEY, SVGAGI. The CDR3 is 11 residues long. The CDR3 spells CASSLSRELFF. The CDR3 DNA follows: TGTGCCAGCAGTTTGTCCCGGGAGCTGTTTTTT.

This clonotype was recorded a few times. This chain links TRBV12-3 or TRBV12-4 with TRBJ2-5; maybe TRBD2 (7 bases). V gave up 7 bases and J gave up 6 bases, with 12 bases separating them. This CDR3 has 12 residues. In nucleotides, the CDR3 is TGTGCCAGCAATATGGGGGGGCAGACCCAGTACTTC. Translating it yields CASNMGGQTQYF.

This clonotype was observed many times. The V gene is TRBV25-1, the J gene TRBJ1-1; D is ambiguous. Germline lookup yields CDR1 MGHDK and CDR2 SYGVNS. The CDR3 totals 13 residues. Between the trimmed V and J ends, which lost 1 base and 8 bases, there was a span of 11 bases. The CDR3: CASSESDGREAFF. The DNA for the CDR3 is TGTGCCAGCAGTGAATCGGACGGCCGAGAAGCTTTCTTT.

This clonotype was seen many times. This chain connects TRBV28 to TRBJ2-4, with TRBD1 identical over 12 bases. CDR3 length: 15 residues. J lost 7 bases, V lost 6 bases, and 7 bases had no gene match. CDR1 and CDR2 from the germline V gene are MDHEN and SYDVKM. The CDR3 loop is CASSLEGTGGNIQYF. The CDR3 nucleotides read TGTGCCAGCAGCCTCGAGGGGACAGGGGGCAACATTCAGTACTTC.

This chain links TRBV18 with TRBJ2-5; D remains unclear. V dropped 3 bases and J dropped 0 bases, with 11 bases sitting between them. The CDR3 has 15 residues. Germline V lookup: CDR1 KGHSH, CDR2 LQKENI. The CDR3 region is CASSPQMGNQETQYF. Written as DNA, the CDR3 is TGTGCCAGCTCACCCCAAATGGGGAACCAAGAGACCCAGTACTTC.

At least ten counts were recorded for this clonotype. The chain uses TRBV24-1 and TRBJ1-2, with D unresolved. V lost 4 bases and J 7 bases, leaving 15 bases between the germline ends. The CDR3 has 14 amino acids. The V gene's germline CDR1 is KGHDR and CDR2 SFDVKD. The CDR3 loop reads CATSDHTGLSGYTF. CDR3 nucleotide sequence: TGTGCCACCAGTGACCATACTGGACTGTCTGGCTACACCTTC.

DNA of the CDR3: TGTGCCATCAGGGACGGGGCCCGGCAAGAGACCCAGTACTTC. It yields the protein CAIRDGARQETQYF. V is TRBV10-3 and J is TRBJ2-5; D is possibly TRBD1 or TRBD2 (5 bases each). In germline, CDR1 is ENHRY, CDR2 SYGVKD. Between the trimmed V and J ends, which lost 6 bases and 2 bases, there was a span of 13 bases. The CDR3 length is 14 residues.

This clonotype occurred many times. CDR3 amino acids: CASSYSRGILAKNIQYF. CDR3 DNA sequence: TGTGCCAGCAGTTACTCGCGAGGGATACTAGCCAAAAACATTCAGTACTTC. The J gene is TRBJ2-4, the V gene TRBV6-5, with a possible D match to TRBD2 (5 bases). From germline, CDR1 is MNHEY and CDR2 SVGAGI. V was clipped by 0 bases and J by 0 bases, with 12 bases between them. This CDR3 has 17 amino acids.

In its sample, this clonotype was seen many times. The chain carries TRBV15 and TRBJ1-3; D not certain. Trimming shortened V by 1 base and J by 2 bases, and 9 bases separated the two germline ends. The length of the CDR3 is 15 residues. Looked up from germline, CDR1 is LNHNV and CDR2 is YYDKDF (reference sequence). The CDR3 nucleotides are TGTGCCACCAGCAGAGTTGCTGGCGCTGGAAACACCATATATTTT. Its protein is CATSRVAGAGNTIYF.

This clonotype was found many times. The gene calls are TRBV20-1 and TRBJ2-7, with 12 bases identical to TRBD2. This CDR3 region has 14 residues. After removal of 6 bases from V and 3 bases from J, the junction contained 6 bases not matched to a gene. Germline V gene data show CDR1 as DFQATT and CDR2 as SNEGSKA (reference sequence). As DNA, the CDR3 is TGCAGTGCCAGGACTAGCGGGGTACTCTACGAGCAGTACTTC. Its translation is CSARTSGVLYEQYF.

The J gene is TRBJ1-2, the V gene TRBV6-1, with a weak D call TRBD1 (5 bases). V was clipped by 5 bases and J by 4 bases, with 11 bases between them. The CDR3 runs to 13 residues. Germline CDR1 MNHNS, CDR2 SASEGT. The CDR3 coding sequence is TGTGCCAGCAGTCGGGACGGACTCTATGGCTACACCTTC. This sequence encodes CASSRDGLYGYTF.

The chain joins TRBV12-3 or TRBV12-4 to TRBJ1-1; a weak D match, TRBD1 (6 bases). The length of the CDR3 is 15 residues. The V and J ends lost 5 bases and 1 base respectively, with 14 bases between them. The CDR3 is CASSTSGVKNTEAFF. As DNA, the CDR3 is TGTGCCAGCAGTACATCAGGGGTAAAGAACACTGAAGCTTTCTTT.

This clonotype was observed at least ten times. The J gene is TRBJ1-1, the V gene TRBV5-1, with no clear D. Germline values: CDR1 SGHRS, CDR2 YFSETQ. Trimming cost V 0 bases and J 4 bases, with 7 bases left between them. The CDR3 consists of 13 residues. The CDR3 loop reads CASSLGESTEAFF. The CDR3 nucleotides read TGCGCCAGCAGCTTGGGGGAGTCCACTGAAGCTTTCTTT.

This rearrangement joins TRBV6-2 or TRBV6-3 to TRBJ2-7, with a possible D match to TRBD1 (6 bases). Per the germline V gene, CDR1 is MNHEY and CDR2 is SVGEGT. V lost 5 bases and J lost 4, with 21 bases in between. The CDR3 has 16 residues. This chain's CDR3 is CASSTSPGTPTYEQYF. CDR3 coding DNA: TGTGCCAGCAGTACCTCCCCCGGGACACCCACATACGAGCAGTACTTC.